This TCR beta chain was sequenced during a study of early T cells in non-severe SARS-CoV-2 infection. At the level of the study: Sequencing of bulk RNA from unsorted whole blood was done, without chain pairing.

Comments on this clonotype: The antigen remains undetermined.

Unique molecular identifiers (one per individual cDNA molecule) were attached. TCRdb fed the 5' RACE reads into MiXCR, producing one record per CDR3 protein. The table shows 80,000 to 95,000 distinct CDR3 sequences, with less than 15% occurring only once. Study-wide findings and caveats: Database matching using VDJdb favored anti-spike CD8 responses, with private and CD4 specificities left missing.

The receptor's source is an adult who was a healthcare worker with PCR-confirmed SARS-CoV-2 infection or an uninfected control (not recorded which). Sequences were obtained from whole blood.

This CDR3 reads CASSLSGMGGANYNEQFF. CDR3 DNA: TGTGCCAGCAGCTTAAGTGGTATGGGGGGCGCGAATTACAATGAGCAGTTCTTC. The V gene is TRBV7-2, the J gene TRBJ2-1; D could derive from TRBD1 or TRBD2 (6 bases each). The CDR3 is 18 amino acids. The V and J ends lost 2 bases and 4 bases respectively, with 21 bases between them. The germline gives CDR1 SGHTA, CDR2 FQGNSA.